This is a list of T cell receptor beta chains from one sample in a study of T cells in Graves' hyperthyroidism and ophthalmopathy. TCRdb ran MiXCR on the multiplex PCR reads and lists one entry per CDR3 protein. The sample yields 460,000 or so distinct CDR3 sequences, 14% seen once. The sequencing sample was made of blood. The receptor source for this set is a woman aged 18-30 years with Graves' hyperthyroidism. CDR3s include the opening cysteine and the closing phenylalanine or tryptophan. D genes are given only for firm matches. Clone size is stated in some rows and not others, as once, few, many or a class when expanded.

d_call | cdr3_length | j_call | v_call | clone_size | cdr3_nt | cdr3_aa
TRBD2 | 14 | TRBJ2-1 | TRBV5-4 | . | TGTGCCAGCAGCTTGAAGCGGGAGGGGGGTGAGCAGTTCTTC | CASSLKREGGEQFF
. | 16 | TRBJ1-2 | TRBV7-8 | many | TGTGCCAGCAGCTTAGGACGGGGGGACGCTTCGGGGGGCTACACCTTC | CASSLGRGDASGGYTF
. | 16 | TRBJ2-3 | TRBV11-2 | many | TGTGCCAGCAGCCTGCAGGGGGGGGTGGGTCCAGATACGCAGTATTTT | CASSLQGGVGPDTQYF
. | 15 | TRBJ2-1 | TRBV15 | many | TGTGCCACAACACGGGGGAGGGGGCTCTACAATGAGCAGTTCTTC | CATTRGRGLYNEQFF
. | 14 | TRBJ2-5 | TRBV6-5 | . | TGTGCCAGCAGTTACGCAGGGGGGCGGGAGACCCAGTACTTC | CASSYAGGRETQYF
TRBD1 | 15 | TRBJ1-6 | TRBV7-9 | few | TGTGCCAGCAGCAATGGGGACAGGGAAAATTCACCCCTCCACTTT | CASSNGDRENSPLHF
TRBD1 | 15 | TRBJ1-2 | TRBV9 | . | TGTGCCAGCAGCGTAGTCCCGGGACAGGGGTACGGCTACACCTTC | CASSVVPGQGYGYTF
. | 15 | TRBJ1-1 | TRBV5-1 | . | TGCGCCAGCAGCTTGGTCGGGACGGGGGACACTGAAGCTTTCTTT | CASSLVGTGDTEAFF
. | 14 | TRBJ2-1 | TRBV19 | few | TGTGCCAGTAGTATAGAAGGTGCGAGAGGGAAGCAGTTCTTC | CASSIEGARGKQFF
. | 13 | TRBJ1-2 | TRBV7-8 | many | TGTGCCAGCAGCTTAGTAGCACTTGCTGGCTACACCTTC | CASSLVALAGYTF
TRBD2 | 17 | TRBJ2-1 | TRBV2 | . | TGTGCCAGCAGTCCCGGGACTAGCGGGAGGGCGGTATATGAGCAGTTCTTC | CASSPGTSGRAVYEQFF
TRBD1 | 14 | TRBJ1-5 | TRBV20-1 | many | TGCAGTGCCAGAGACAGGGCTCGCAATCAGCCCCAGCATTTT | CSARDRARNQPQHF
TRBD2 | 15 | TRBJ2-1 | TRBV29-1 | few | TGCAGCGTCCACCTTGGACTAGCGGATTACAATGAGCAGTTCTTC | CSVHLGLADYNEQFF
TRBD2 | 14 | TRBJ2-5 | TRBV12-3/TRBV12-4 | many | TGTGCCAGCAGCCCAAATTCCGGGGGGGAGACCCAGTACTTC | CASSPNSGGETQYF
. | 14 | TRBJ1-1 | TRBV7-9 | many | TGTGCCAGCAGCTTAGCCACAACAAGAGGACAAGCTTTCTTT | CASSLATTRGQAFF
. | 19 | TRBJ2-2 | TRBV15 | . | TGTGCCACCAGCAGAGGATTGGTTTTGGGTGGGTCGGGAACCGGGGAGCTGTTTTTT | CATSRGLVLGGSGTGELFF
. | 14 | TRBJ2-2 | TRBV20-1 | . | TGCAGTGCTAGCGGGAAGCTGAACACCGGGGAGCTGTTTTTT | CSASGKLNTGELFF
. | 16 | TRBJ1-1 | TRBV3-1 | many | TGTGCCAGCAGAGAGAGGCAGGGTCAGGCGAACACTGAAGCTTTCTTT | CASRERQGQANTEAFF
TRBD2 | 15 | TRBJ2-1 | TRBV6-2/TRBV6-3 | . | TGTGCCAGCAGTTACCTCCTAGCGGGAGGCAATGAGCAGTTCTTC | CASSYLLAGGNEQFF
. | 13 | TRBJ1-4 | TRBV7-9 | . | TGTGCCAGCAGACAGCCCAAGGGTGAAAAACTGTTTTTT | CASRQPKGEKLFF
. | 11 | TRBJ1-3 | TRBV30 | many | TGTGCCTGGACCACAGGAAACACCATATATTTT | CAWTTGNTIYF
. | 15 | TRBJ2-1 | TRBV10-3 | many | TGTGCCATCAAAGGTCGACTAGGACCCGGGGATGAGCAGTTCTTC | CAIKGRLGPGDEQFF
. | 16 | TRBJ2-3 | TRBV6-1 | few | TGTGCCAGCAGCGAAATAACGGGACTCCCGACAGATACGCAGTATTTT | CASSEITGLPTDTQYF
. | 15 | TRBJ1-5 | TRBV27 | many | TGTGCCAGCACCCCGAAGGGTCTAGCTAATCAGCCCCAGCATTTT | CASTPKGLANQPQHF
TRBD2 | 16 | TRBJ2-2 | TRBV29-1 | many | TGCAGCGTTGTGGCTAGCGGGTTAATCACCGCCGGGGAGCTGTTTTTT | CSVVASGLITAGELFF
TRBD1 | 15 | TRBJ2-1 | TRBV6-1 | . | TGTGCCAGCAGTGAACGAAGGACAGGGTTGAATGAGCAGTTCTTC | CASSERRTGLNEQFF
TRBD1 | 13 | TRBJ2-7 | TRBV19 | many | TGTGCCAGTAGTGCGGGACAGGCCTACGAGCAGTACTTC | CASSAGQAYEQYF
. | 13 | TRBJ2-5 | TRBV10-3 | many | TGTGCCATCAGTGATACGGGGTATGAGACCCAGTACTTC | CAISDTGYETQYF
. | 15 | TRBJ2-1 | TRBV9 | . | TGTGCCAGCAGCGTAGGGTTAGTACCCTACAATGAGCAGTTCTTC | CASSVGLVPYNEQFF
TRBD2 | 14 | TRBJ2-3 | TRBV7-9 | . | TGTGCCAGCAGCTTAACGGCGGGAGAAGATACGCAGTATTTT | CASSLTAGEDTQYF
TRBD2 | 14 | TRBJ2-7 | TRBV19 | many | TGTGCCAGTAGTATAGCGGGAGGTACCTACGAGCAGTACTTC | CASSIAGGTYEQYF
. | 15 | TRBJ2-4 | TRBV2 | many | TGTGCCAGCAGCCAAACCCCAGGGCCCTCGGGCATTCAGTACTTC | CASSQTPGPSGIQYF
TRBD1 | 21 | TRBJ2-1 | TRBV2 | many | TGTGCCAGCCAGACTACCCGGCCAGCAGTGTATTCCGGGACAGGGTTCAATGAGCAGTTCTTC | CASQTTRPAVYSGTGFNEQFF
. | 15 | TRBJ1-1 | TRBV2 | . | TGTGCCAGCCGCCCCAGAGATGGCAGGAGCACTGAAGCTTTCTTT | CASRPRDGRSTEAFF
TRBD1 | 13 | TRBJ1-6 | TRBV7-3 | . | TGTGCCAGTGGACAGGGGGCGGGTCCACCCCTCCACTTT | CASGQGAGPPLHF
. | 17 | TRBJ1-4 | TRBV2 | many | TGTGCCAGCCGATGGCCAGCCAATGGCTACATGGGCGAAAAACTGTTTTTT | CASRWPANGYMGEKLFF
. | 12 | TRBJ1-2 | TRBV25-1 | . | TGTGCCAGCATGAGGGGCGACAGTGGCTACACCTTC | CASMRGDSGYTF
TRBD1 | 15 | TRBJ2-7 | TRBV4-1 | many | TGCGCCAGCAGCCGCGGGACAGGGGGTGCCTACGAGCAGTACTTC | CASSRGTGGAYEQYF
TRBD1 | 15 | TRBJ2-2 | TRBV5-4 | few | TGTGCCAGCAGCAGGACAGGGGAGGGCACCGGGGAGCTGTTTTTT | CASSRTGEGTGELFF
. | 15 | TRBJ1-5 | TRBV19 | few | TGTGCCAGCCATCCGCTTTTTGAGGGTTATCAGCCCCAGCATTTT | CASHPLFEGYQPQHF
. | 14 | TRBJ2-7 | TRBV27 | . | TGTGCCAGCAGTCTGGGGCTGGGACCCTACGAGCAGTACTTC | CASSLGLGPYEQYF
. | 12 | TRBJ1-2 | TRBV20-1 | many | TGCAGTGCTAGGGCCCCTGGGGATGGCTACACCTTC | CSARAPGDGYTF
. | 15 | TRBJ2-5 | TRBV27 | many | TGTGCCAGCAGTCTTAACTGGCAGGGGCAAGAGACCCAGTACTTC | CASSLNWQGQETQYF
TRBD1 | 17 | TRBJ2-5 | TRBV4-1 | . | TGCGCCAGGAGCCAAGATCGCGACAGGGGGGTCGGGGAGACCCAGTACTTC | CARSQDRDRGVGETQYF